Listed here is a single T cell receptor beta chain. This CDR3 is built from 15 residues. Trimming stripped 3 bases from V and 4 bases from J, with 15 bases between. In germline, CDR1 is MGHRA, CDR2 YSYEKL. A sample-barcoded 5' primer and a J-beta primer mix were used in a second PCR of roughly 7 to 11 cycles. TCRdb re-analysed the 5' RACE reads in MiXCR, keeping a single row per CDR3 protein. The sample includes about 1.8 million distinct CDR3 sequences, about 50% of them seen just once. This sample is drawn from a study of blood T cells in healthy people across ages. The receptor comes from a woman aged 40 to 50 in good health. Sequenced material: blood. This chain connects TRBV4-1 to TRBJ1-2; tentatively, D is TRBD1 (5 bases). The CDR3 DNA reads as TGCGCCAGCAGCCAGGGGGGAGTCACCGGCTATGGCTACACCTTC. Protein sequence: CASSQGGVTGYGYTF.